One sample yielded the 26 T cell receptor beta chains listed below, sequenced in a study of pediatric ulcerative colitis. Here immunoSEQ multiplex PCR was the method, and the copy in TCRdb shows in-frame clones only, minus some. The sample lists fewer than 40,000 clones; around 78% were seen once. The specimen sequenced was blood. These receptors were taken from a girl aged 5-17 years with moderate ulcerative colitis.

V usage is TRBV6-5 and J usage is TRBJ2-5; D gene unclear. Germline V lookup: CDR1 MNHEY, CDR2 SVGAGI. This CDR3 has 11 amino acids. Trimming pared 0 bases from V and 9 bases from J, leaving 5 bases between. CDR3 protein: CASSYSKAQYF. The CDR3 DNA sequence: TGTGCCAGCAGTTACTCGAAGGCCCAGTACTTC.

This rearrangement joins TRBV5-1 to TRBJ2-2; D call uncertain. CDR1 is SGHRS and CDR2 is YFSETQ in the germline V gene. The CDR3 contains 12 residues. Trimming left V 4 bases short and J 6 bases short, with 7 bases between. CDR3 sequence (DNA): TGCGCCAGCAGCGAGTCGGCCGGGGAGCTGTTTTTT. It codes for CASSESAGELFF.

The chain has TRBV7-2 and TRBJ2-1; 7 bases are a match to TRBD2. This CDR3 comprises 15 residues. CDR1 SGHTA and CDR2 FQGNSA come from the germline V gene. With V trimmed by 3 bases and J by 7 bases, 9 bases remained unmatched. The CDR3 region has the DNA TGTGCCAGCAGCTTGGGGAGGGTGTCTGGGAATGAGCAGTTCTTC. Its protein is CASSLGRVSGNEQFF.

The rearrangement uses TRBV10-3 and TRBJ2-3; D might be TRBD2 (7 bases). Germline-derived CDR1 and CDR2 are ENHRY and SYGVKD. V lost 6 bases to trimming and J lost 6 bases, with 16 bases between them. The CDR3 spans 14 residues. The CDR3 region is CAISVTGGRDTQYF. CDR3 sequence (DNA): TGTGCCATCAGCGTGACGGGGGGCAGGGATACGCAGTATTTT.

With regard to this clone: Germline is not matched at one junction end, which may reflect a read error. The chain employs TRBV15 and TRBJ1-5; D not resolved. This CDR3 region has 14 residues. Germline V gene lookup returns CDR1 LNHNV and CDR2 YYDKDF (reference sequence). Written as DNA, the CDR3 is TGTGCCACCAGCGGAGAACTCAGCAATCAGCCCCAGCATTTT. It is translated as CATSGELSNQPQHF. Combining the CDR3 with reference TRBV15 and TRBJ1-5 gives the whole variable domain DAMVIQNPRYQVTQFGKPVTLSCSQTLNHNVMYWYQQKSSQAPKLLFHYYDKDFNNEADTPDNFQSRRPNTSFCFLDIRSPGLGDTAMYLCATSGELSNQPQHFGDGTRLSIL.

This chain links TRBV4-1 with TRBJ1-2, with D perhaps TRBD1 (6 bases). The V gene lost 3 bases and the J gene lost 0 bases, with 11 bases spanning the gap. This CDR3 is 15 amino acids long. Germline CDR1 reads MGHRA; CDR2 reads YSYEKL. The CDR3 sequence: CASSHPTGPNYGYTF. The CDR3 region has the DNA TGCGCCAGCAGCCACCCGACAGGACCTAACTATGGCTACACCTTC.

This sequence joins TRBV27 and TRBJ2-2; 7 bases are shared with TRBD1. The trim removed 4 bases at V and 1 base at J, leaving 3 bases unmatched. This CDR3 comprises 15 residues. Germline lookup yields CDR1 MNHEY and CDR2 SMNVEV (reference sequence). The CDR3 nucleotides are TGTGCCAGCAGTTGGGGACAGAAGAACACCGGGGAGCTGTTTTTT. This encodes CASSWGQKNTGELFF.

This rearrangement joins TRBV18 to TRBJ1-1; D gene uncertain. The CDR3 is 15 amino acids. The V and J ends lost 6 bases and 8 bases respectively, with 22 bases between them. Germline values: CDR1 KGHSH, CDR2 LQKENI. As DNA, the CDR3 is TGTGCCAGCTCCCTACCGGAGGGCGGGGAGAAAGAAGCTTTCTTT. As protein: CASSLPEGGEKEAFF.

The CDR3 protein is CATSRVMAGEGGEQFF. CDR3 sequence (DNA): TGTGCCACCAGCAGAGTGATGGCGGGAGAAGGAGGTGAGCAGTTCTTC. This chain connects TRBV15 to TRBJ2-1; 7 bases line up with TRBD2. Germline assignment: CDR1 LNHNV and CDR2 YYDKDF (reference sequence). V gave up 1 base and J gave up 9 bases; unmatched junction bases: 12. This CDR3 has 16 residues.

The chain recombines TRBV28 with TRBJ2-4, with D possibly matching TRBD2 (5 bases). V was shortened by 3 bases and J by 3 bases, with 12 bases between the two germline ends. Germline CDR1 MDHEN, CDR2 SYDVKM. This CDR3 region has 15 residues. The CDR3 nucleotides are TGTGCCAGCAGTTTCGCTCAGGCGGGCAAAAACATTCAGTACTTC. Amino acid sequence: CASSFAQAGKNIQYF.

J is TRBJ1-1 and V is TRBV13, with D unresolved. Trimming stripped 1 base from V and 0 bases from J, with 6 bases between. The CDR3 runs 14 residues. Germline V CDR1 and CDR2: PRHDT, FYEKMQ (reference sequence). The CDR3 DNA is TGTGCCAGCAGCTTAGCAGGTATGAACACTGAAGCTTTCTTT. It translates to CASSLAGMNTEAFF.

This clone has just one count. V is TRBV6-5 and J is TRBJ2-5; 9 bases match TRBD2. This CDR3 has 16 amino acids. Trimming removed 0 bases from V and 5 bases from J; junction bases left unmatched: 7. Per germline, CDR1 MNHEY and CDR2 SVGAGI. This CDR3 reads CASSYSRGGRSETQYF. CDR3 in DNA: TGTGCCAGCAGTTACTCGCGGGGGGGTAGGTCGGAGACCCAGTACTTC.

The rearrangement links TRBV4-2 to TRBJ2-7, with D tentatively TRBD2 (7 bases). Germline V gene sequence: CDR1 LGHNA, CDR2 YNFKEQ. The CDR3 runs 16 residues. Deletions cut 0 bases from V and 3 bases from J, with 15 bases between. This CDR3 is CASSQDGGGGYYEQYF. The CDR3 DNA is TGTGCCAGCAGCCAAGATGGCGGGGGCGGATACTACGAGCAGTACTTC.

V is TRBV7-8 and J is TRBJ2-7; D may correspond to TRBD1 or TRBD2 (5 bases each). CDR1 and CDR2 from the germline V gene are SGHVS and FQNEAQ. Trimming removed 0 bases from V and 2 bases from J, with 5 bases in between. The CDR3 extends over 13 amino acids. The CDR3 reads CASSLAGAYEQYF. The DNA of the CDR3 is TGTGCCAGCAGCTTAGCGGGGGCCTACGAGCAGTACTTC.

The genes are TRBV6-5 and TRBJ2-7, with D perhaps matching TRBD2 (6 bases). This CDR3 comprises 14 residues. Germline CDR1 reads MNHEY; CDR2 reads SVGAGI. The V and J ends lost 2 bases and 3 bases respectively, with 11 bases between them. Written as DNA, the CDR3 is TGTGCCAGCAGTTACAATAGGAGGGACTACGAGCAGTACTTC. Protein sequence: CASSYNRRDYEQYF.

The table lists this clone with a count of one. This chain joins TRBV11-3 and TRBJ2-1; 11 positions agree with TRBD1. Germline assignment: CDR1 SGHNT and CDR2 YENEEA. This CDR3 comprises 15 residues. J gave up 7 bases and V 1 base, and 3 bases lay outside the gene matches. CDR3 protein: CASSLGGQGVNEQFF. The CDR3 bases are TGTGCCAGCAGCTTAGGGGGACAGGGGGTAAATGAGCAGTTCTTC.

This clone turned up a few times. The chain employs TRBV4-1 and TRBJ1-5, with D perhaps TRBD1 (6 bases). Germline assignment: CDR1 MGHRA and CDR2 YSYEKL. The CDR3 loop spans 15 amino acids. Trimming took 6 bases from V and 0 from J, leaving 12 bases between them. The CDR3 coding sequence is TGCGCCAGCAGTCGGACAGTAAATAGCAATCAGCCCCAGCATTTT. This codes for CASSRTVNSNQPQHF.

This clone occurred a few times. The rearrangement uses TRBV6-5 and TRBJ1-2; D not resolved. Per the germline V gene, CDR1 is MNHEY and CDR2 is SVGAGI. The ends were cut back, 7 bases at V and 8 bases at J, with 17 bases in the middle. The CDR3 contains 13 residues. The CDR3 region is CASTTPGGLGYTF. The CDR3 DNA sequence: TGTGCCAGCACAACGCCGGGTGGGTTGGGCTACACCTTC.

The chain has TRBV11-2 and TRBJ2-5; D perhaps matches TRBD2 (5 bases). This CDR3 is 15 amino acids long. V lost 0 bases and J 1 base, leaving 9 bases between the germline ends. The germline V gene encodes CDR1 SGHAT and CDR2 FQNNGV. The CDR3 DNA follows: TGTGCCAGCAGCTTAGATGAGCGGTTCCAAGAGACCCAGTACTTC. Its translation: CASSLDERFQETQYF.

The gene calls are TRBV9 and TRBJ1-6, with 9 bases that match TRBD1. CDR1 and CDR2 (germline): SGDLS, YYNGEE. J gave up 12 bases and V 3 bases, and 13 bases lay outside the gene matches. This CDR3 region has 16 residues. The CDR3 DNA reads as TGTGCCAGCAGCGGAACGAACAGGGGGCGCGGATTACCCCTCCACTTT. This encodes CASSGTNRGRGLPLHF. Full variable domain (remainder filled in from reference TRBV9 and TRBJ1-6): DSGVTQTPKHLITATGQRVTLRCSPRSGDLSVYWYQQSLDQGLQFLIQYYNGEERAKGNILERFSAQQFPDLHSELNLSSLELGDSALYFCASSGTNRGRGLPLHFGNGTRLTVT.

The chain recombines TRBV7-9 with TRBJ1-1, with D possibly being TRBD1 (5 bases). The CDR3 has 15 residues. CDR1 and CDR2 (germline): SEHNR, FQNEAQ (reference sequence). The V gene lost 9 bases and the J gene lost 0 bases, with 17 bases spanning the gap. The CDR3 bases are TGTGCCAGTTCGGTGGGGGGTCTCATGAACACTGAAGCTTTCTTT. Residues: CASSVGGLMNTEAFF.

The chain links TRBV2 to TRBJ2-7; D remains unclear. V gave up 1 base and J gave up 0 bases, with 25 bases separating them. The germline V gene has CDR1 SNHLY and CDR2 FYNNEI. The CDR3 is made up of 20 amino acids. The CDR3: CASSEEDQPTDYRDSYEQYF. The CDR3 region has the DNA TGTGCCAGCAGTGAAGAGGACCAACCCACCGATTACCGCGACTCCTACGAGCAGTACTTC.

The rearrangement joins TRBV5-1 to TRBJ2-1, with 10 bases aligning to TRBD2. This CDR3 spans 15 amino acids. Unmatched junction bases numbered 3, after V lost 2 bases and J lost 4 bases. Per germline, CDR1 SGHRS and CDR2 YFSETQ. This CDR3 is CASSFTSGIYNEQFF. CDR3 bases: TGCGCCAGCAGCTTTACTAGCGGGATTTACAATGAGCAGTTCTTC.

The genes are TRBV4-3 and TRBJ1-4; TRBD1 aligns across 10 bases. V lost 4 bases to trimming and J lost 7 bases; unmatched junction nucleotides: 6. CDR3 length: 15 residues. CDR1 is LGHNA and CDR2 is YSLEER in the germline V gene. CDR3: CASSPGTGAPEKLFF. The CDR3 nucleotides read TGCGCCAGCAGCCCCGGGACAGGGGCGCCTGAAAAACTGTTTTTT.

This chain connects TRBV11-3 to TRBJ2-1, with 7 nucleotides matching TRBD2. After removal of 6 bases from V and 5 bases from J, the junction contained 4 bases not matched to a gene. The V gene's germline CDR1 is SGHNT and CDR2 YENEEA. The length of the CDR3 is 13 residues. This chain's CDR3 is CASSHGTNNEQFF. The DNA of the CDR3 is TGTGCCAGCAGTCACGGGACTAACAATGAGCAGTTCTTC. The full variable domain, in which reference TRBV11-3 and TRBJ2-1 provide the parts outside the CDR3, is EAGVVQSPRYKIIEKKQPVAFWCNPISGHNTLYWYLQNLGQGPELLIRYENEEAVDDSQLPKDRFSAERLKGVDSTLKIQPAELGDSAVYLCASSHGTNNEQFFGPGTRLTVL.

The chain recombines TRBV28 with TRBJ2-7, with TRBD1 matching 10 bases. V was clipped by 8 bases and J by 3 bases; unmatched bases: 7. The germline CDR1 and CDR2 sequences are MDHEN and SYDVKM. The CDR3 is 14 amino acids. CDR3 nucleotide sequence: TGTGCCAGCCACTCGGGACAGGGGATCTACGAGCAGTACTTC. This gives the protein CASHSGQGIYEQYF.